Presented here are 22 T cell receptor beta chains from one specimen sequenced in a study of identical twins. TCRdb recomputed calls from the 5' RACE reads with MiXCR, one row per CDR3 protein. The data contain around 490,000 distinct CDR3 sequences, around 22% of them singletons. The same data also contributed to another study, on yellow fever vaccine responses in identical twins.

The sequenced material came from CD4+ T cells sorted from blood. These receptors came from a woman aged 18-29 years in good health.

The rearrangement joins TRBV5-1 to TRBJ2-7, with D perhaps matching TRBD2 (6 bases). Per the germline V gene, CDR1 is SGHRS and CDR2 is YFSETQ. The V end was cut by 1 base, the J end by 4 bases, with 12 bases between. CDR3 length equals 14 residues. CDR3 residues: CASSLSRGYYEQYF. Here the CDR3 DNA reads TGCGCCAGCAGCTTGTCCCGGGGGTATTACGAGCAGTACTTC.

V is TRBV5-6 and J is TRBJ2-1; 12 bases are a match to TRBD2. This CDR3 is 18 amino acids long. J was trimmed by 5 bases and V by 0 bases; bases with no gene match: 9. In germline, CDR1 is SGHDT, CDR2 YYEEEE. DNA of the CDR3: TGTGCCAGCAGCTTGGTGGGACTAGCGGGCATGGGACACAATGAGCAGTTCTTC. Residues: CASSLVGLAGMGHNEQFF.

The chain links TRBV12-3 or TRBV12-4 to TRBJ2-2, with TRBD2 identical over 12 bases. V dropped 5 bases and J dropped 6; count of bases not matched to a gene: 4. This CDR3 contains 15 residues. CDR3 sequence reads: CASSPTSGSSGELFF. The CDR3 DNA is TGTGCCAGCAGTCCGACTAGCGGGAGTTCCGGGGAGCTGTTTTTT.

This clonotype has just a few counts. In DNA, the CDR3 is TGTGCCATCAGTGAGTCGCTCGGTGGCGGGACAGCAGATACGCAGTATTTT. Its translation is CAISESLGGGTADTQYF. The chain combines TRBV10-3 with TRBJ2-3; D might be TRBD1 (7 bases). Trimming shortened V by 0 bases and J by 4 bases, and 17 bases separated the two germline ends. The length of the CDR3 is 17 residues. Germline V gene lookup returns CDR1 ENHRY and CDR2 SYGVKD.

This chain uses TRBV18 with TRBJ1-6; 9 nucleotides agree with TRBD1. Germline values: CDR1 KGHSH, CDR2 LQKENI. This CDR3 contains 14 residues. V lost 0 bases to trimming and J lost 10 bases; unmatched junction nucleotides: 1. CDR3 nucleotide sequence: TGTGCCAGCTCACCACCGGGACAGGGCTCACCCCTCCACTTT. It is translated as CASSPPGQGSPLHF. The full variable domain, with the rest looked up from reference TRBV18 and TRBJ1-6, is NAGVMQNPRHLVRRRGQEARLRCSPMKGHSHVYWYRQLPEEGLKFMVYLQKENIIDESGMPKERFSAEFPKEGPSILRIQQVVRGDSAAYFCASSPPGQGSPLHFGNGTRLTVT.

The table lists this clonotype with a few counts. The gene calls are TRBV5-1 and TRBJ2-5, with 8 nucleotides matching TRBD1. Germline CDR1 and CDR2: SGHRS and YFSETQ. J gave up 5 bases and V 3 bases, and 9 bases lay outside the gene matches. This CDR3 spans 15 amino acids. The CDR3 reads CASSSFRGLRETQYF. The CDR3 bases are TGCGCCAGCAGCTCGTTCAGGGGGCTCCGGGAGACCCAGTACTTC. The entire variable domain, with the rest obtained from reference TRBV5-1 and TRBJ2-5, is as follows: KAGVTQTPRYLIKTRGQQVTLSCSPISGHRSVSWYQQTPGQGLQFLFEYFSETQRNKGNFPGRFSGRQFSNSRSEMNVSTLELGDSALYLCASSSFRGLRETQYFGPGTRLLVL.

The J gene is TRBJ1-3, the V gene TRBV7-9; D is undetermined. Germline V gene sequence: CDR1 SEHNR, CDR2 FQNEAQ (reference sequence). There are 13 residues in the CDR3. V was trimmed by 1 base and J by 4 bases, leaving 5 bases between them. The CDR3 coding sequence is TGTGCCAGCAGCTTAGAACGGGGAAACACCATATATTTT. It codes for CASSLERGNTIYF.

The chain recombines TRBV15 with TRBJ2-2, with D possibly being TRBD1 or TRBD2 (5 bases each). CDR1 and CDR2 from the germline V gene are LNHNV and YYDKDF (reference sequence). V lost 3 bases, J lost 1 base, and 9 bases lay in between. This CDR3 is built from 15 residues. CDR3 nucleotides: TGTGCCACCAGCAGCCGGGACGGGAACACCGGGGAGCTGTTTTTT. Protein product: CATSSRDGNTGELFF. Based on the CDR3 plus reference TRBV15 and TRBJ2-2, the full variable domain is DAMVIQNPRYQVTQFGKPVTLSCSQTLNHNVMYWYQQKSSQAPKLLFHYYDKDFNNEADTPDNFQSRRPNTSFCFLDIRSPGLGDTAMYLCATSSRDGNTGELFFGEGSRLTVL.

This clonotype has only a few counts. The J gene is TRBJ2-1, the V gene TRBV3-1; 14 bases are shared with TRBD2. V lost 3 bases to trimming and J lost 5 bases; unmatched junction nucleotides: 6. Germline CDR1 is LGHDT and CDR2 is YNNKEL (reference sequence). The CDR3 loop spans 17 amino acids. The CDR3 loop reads CASSHRTSGGSDNEQFF. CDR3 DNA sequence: TGTGCCAGCAGCCACAGGACTAGCGGGGGGTCGGACAATGAGCAGTTCTTC.

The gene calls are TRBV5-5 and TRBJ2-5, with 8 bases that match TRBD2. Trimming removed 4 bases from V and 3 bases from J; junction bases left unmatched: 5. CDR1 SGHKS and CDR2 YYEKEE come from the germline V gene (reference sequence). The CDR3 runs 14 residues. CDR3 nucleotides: TGTGCCAGCAGCCGGACCGGGGGGGAAGAGACCCAGTACTTC. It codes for CASSRTGGEETQYF.

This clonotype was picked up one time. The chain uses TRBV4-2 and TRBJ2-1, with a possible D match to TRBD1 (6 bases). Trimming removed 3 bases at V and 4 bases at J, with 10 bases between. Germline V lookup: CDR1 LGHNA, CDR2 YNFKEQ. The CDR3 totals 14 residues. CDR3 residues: CASSHSRGYNEQFF. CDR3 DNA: TGTGCCAGCAGCCATTCCAGGGGATACAATGAGCAGTTCTTC.

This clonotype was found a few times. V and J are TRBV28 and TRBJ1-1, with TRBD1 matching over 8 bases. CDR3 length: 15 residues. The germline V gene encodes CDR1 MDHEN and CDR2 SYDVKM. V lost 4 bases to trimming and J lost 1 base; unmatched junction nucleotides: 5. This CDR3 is CASSSGQGPNTEAFF. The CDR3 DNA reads TGTGCCAGCAGTTCAGGACAGGGACCGAACACTGAAGCTTTCTTT. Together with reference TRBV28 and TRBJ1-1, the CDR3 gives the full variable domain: DVKVTQSSRYLVKRTGEKVFLECVQDMDHENMFWYRQDPGLGLRLIYFSYDVKMKEKGDIPEGYSVSREKKERFSLILESASTNQTSMYLCASSSGQGPNTEAFFGQGTRLTVV.

This chain's CDR3 is CATEQGGSYNEQFF. The CDR3, as DNA: TGTGCCACCGAACAGGGGGGCTCCTACAATGAGCAGTTCTTC. The chain recombines TRBV24-1 with TRBJ2-1, with 8 bases aligning to TRBD1. This CDR3 comprises 14 residues. The ends lost 9 bases at V and 0 bases at J; junction bases unmatched: 3. Germline V CDR1 and CDR2: KGHDR, SFDVKD.

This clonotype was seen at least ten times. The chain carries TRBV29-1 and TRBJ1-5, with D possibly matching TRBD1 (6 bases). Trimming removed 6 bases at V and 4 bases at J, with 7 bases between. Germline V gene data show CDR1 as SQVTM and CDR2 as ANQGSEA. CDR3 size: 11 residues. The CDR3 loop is CSVGQNQPQHF. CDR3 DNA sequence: TGCAGCGTCGGACAGAATCAGCCCCAGCATTTT.

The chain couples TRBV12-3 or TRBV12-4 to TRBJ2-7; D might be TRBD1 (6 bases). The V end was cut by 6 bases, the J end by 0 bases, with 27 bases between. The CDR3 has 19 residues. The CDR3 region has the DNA TGTGCCAGCAGCGTGTATTTAAGGGGCGAGGGGGAGCTCTCCTACGAGCAGTACTTC. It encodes CASSVYLRGEGELSYEQYF.

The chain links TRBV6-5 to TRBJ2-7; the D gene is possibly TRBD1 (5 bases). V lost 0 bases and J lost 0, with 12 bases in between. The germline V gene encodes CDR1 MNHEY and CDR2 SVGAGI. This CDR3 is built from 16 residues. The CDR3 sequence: CASSYSTVRSSYEQYF. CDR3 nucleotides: TGTGCCAGCAGTTACTCGACAGTCAGGAGCTCCTACGAGCAGTACTTC.

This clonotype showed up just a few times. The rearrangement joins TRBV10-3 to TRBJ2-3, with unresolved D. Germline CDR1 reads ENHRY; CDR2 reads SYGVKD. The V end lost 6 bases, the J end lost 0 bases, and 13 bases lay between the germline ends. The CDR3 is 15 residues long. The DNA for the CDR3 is TGTGCCATCAGAATAGACTTAACTAGCACAGATACGCAGTATTTT. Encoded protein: CAIRIDLTSTDTQYF.

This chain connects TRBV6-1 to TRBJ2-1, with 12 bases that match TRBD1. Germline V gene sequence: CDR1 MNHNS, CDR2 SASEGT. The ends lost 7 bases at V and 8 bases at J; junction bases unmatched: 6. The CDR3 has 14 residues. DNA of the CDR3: TGTGCCAGCACCCTGGGACAGGGGGCCCATGAGCAGTTCTTC. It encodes CASTLGQGAHEQFF.

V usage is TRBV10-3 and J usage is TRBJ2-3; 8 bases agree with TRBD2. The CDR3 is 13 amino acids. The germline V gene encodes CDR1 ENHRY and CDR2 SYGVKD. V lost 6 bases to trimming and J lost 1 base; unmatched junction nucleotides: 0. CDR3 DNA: TGTGCCATCAGGACTAGCGGCACAGATACGCAGTATTTT. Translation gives CAIRTSGTDTQYF.

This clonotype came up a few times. CDR3 protein: CASSTAGTHNEQFF. For the CDR3, the DNA is TGTGCCAGCAGTACCGCCGGGACTCACAATGAGCAGTTCTTC. The chain combines TRBV27 with TRBJ2-1, with D perhaps matching TRBD2 (6 bases). The CDR3 spans 14 residues. V gave up 5 bases and J gave up 5 bases, with 13 bases separating them. CDR1 MNHEY and CDR2 SMNVEV come from the germline V gene (reference sequence).

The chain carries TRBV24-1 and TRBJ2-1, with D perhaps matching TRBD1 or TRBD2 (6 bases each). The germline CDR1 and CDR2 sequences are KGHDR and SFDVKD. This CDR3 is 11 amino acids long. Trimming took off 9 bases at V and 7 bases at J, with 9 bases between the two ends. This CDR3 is CATRGGNEQFF. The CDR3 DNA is TGTGCCACCCGAGGGGGGAATGAGCAGTTCTTC.

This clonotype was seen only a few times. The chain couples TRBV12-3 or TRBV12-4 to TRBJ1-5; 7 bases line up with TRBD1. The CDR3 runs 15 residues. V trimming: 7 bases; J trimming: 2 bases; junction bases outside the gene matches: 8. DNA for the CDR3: TGTGCCAGCACCACTCGGACAGGTGGCAATCAGCCCCAGCATTTT. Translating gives CASTTRTGGNQPQHF.